This T cell receptor (beta chain) is from a study of high-grade serous ovarian cancer treatment subgroups. Tumor samples were obtained before definitive surgery or chemotherapy. Looked up from germline, CDR1 is LGHNA and CDR2 is YNFKEQ. The CDR3 runs to 14 residues. V was pared by 5 bases and J by 6 bases, with 14 bases between. Sequencing was performed with immunoSEQ multiplex PCR; in TCRdb, only in-frame clones are kept and a portion is missing. In the table there are approximately 40,000 clones, around three quarters of which are singletons. The TCR originated in a human donor with high-grade serous ovarian cancer. The V call is TRBV4-2, the J call TRBJ1-5; D uncertain. The sample consisted of tumor tissue. The CDR3 nucleotides read TGTGCCAGCAGCTCTGGCCCTCCCGGTCAGCCCCAGCATTTT. Translation gives CASSSGPPGQPQHF.